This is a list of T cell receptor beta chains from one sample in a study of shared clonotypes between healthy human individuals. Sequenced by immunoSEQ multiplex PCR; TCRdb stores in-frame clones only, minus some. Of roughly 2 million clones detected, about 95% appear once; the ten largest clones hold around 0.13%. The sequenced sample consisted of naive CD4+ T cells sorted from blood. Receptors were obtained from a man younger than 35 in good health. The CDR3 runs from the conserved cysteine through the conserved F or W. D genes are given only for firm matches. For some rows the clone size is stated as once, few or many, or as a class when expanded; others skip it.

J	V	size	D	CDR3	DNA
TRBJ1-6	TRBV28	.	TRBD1	CASRQPGQGRSPLHF	TGTGCCAGCAGGCAACCGGGACAGGGAAGATCACCCCTCCACTTT
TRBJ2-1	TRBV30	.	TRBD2	CAWRVTSGGTYNEQFF	TGTGCCTGGAGGGTAACTAGCGGGGGAACTTACAATGAGCAGTTCTTC
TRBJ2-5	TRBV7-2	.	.	CASSLIRTRETQYF	TGTGCCAGCAGCTTAATACGCACGAGGGAGACCCAGTACTTC
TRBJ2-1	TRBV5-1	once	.	CASSLVSEGSYNEQFF	TGCGCCAGCAGCTTGGTTTCCGAAGGCTCCTACAATGAGCAGTTCTTC
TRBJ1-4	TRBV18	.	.	CASSPQGANEKLFF	TGTGCCAGCTCACCACAGGGGGCTAATGAAAAACTGTTTTTT
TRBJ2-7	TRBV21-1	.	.	CASSPTKGNPDYEQYF	TGTGCCAGCAGCCCCACGAAAGGCAATCCAGACTACGAGCAGTACTTC
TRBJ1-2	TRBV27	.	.	CASRSTTGVYGYTF	TGTGCCAGCAGATCGACGACAGGCGTCTATGGCTACACCTTC
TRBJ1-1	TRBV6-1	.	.	CASREGITEAFF	TGTGCCAGCAGGGAAGGGATCACTGAAGCTTTCTTT
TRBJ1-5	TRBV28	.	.	CASSPQGGFYQPQHF	TGTGCCAGCAGCCCCCAAGGGGGGTTTTATCAGCCCCAGCATTTT
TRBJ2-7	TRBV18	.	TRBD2	CASSLREAGEQYF	TGTGCCAGCTCACTGCGGGAGGCGGGCGAGCAGTACTTC
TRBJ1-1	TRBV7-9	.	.	CASSLGAQNTEAFF	TGTGCCAGCAGCTTAGGGGCACAGAACACTGAAGCTTTCTTT
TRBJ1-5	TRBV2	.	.	CASSSTNQPQHF	TGTGCCAGCAGTTCCACCAATCAGCCCCAGCATTTT
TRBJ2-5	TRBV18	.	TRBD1	CASSPGTVNQETQYF	TGTGCCAGCTCACCGGGGACAGTAAACCAAGAGACCCAGTACTTC
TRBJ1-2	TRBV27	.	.	CASSLGRSGDGYTF	TGTGCCAGCAGTTTAGGAAGATCGGGGGATGGCTACACCTTC
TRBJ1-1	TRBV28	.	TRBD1	CASSSSGTGGTEAFF	TGTGCCAGCAGTTCCTCCGGGACAGGGGGCACTGAAGCTTTCTTT
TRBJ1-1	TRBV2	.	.	CASSGQEPEAFF	TGTGCCAGCAGTGGTCAGGAGCCCGAAGCTTTCTTT
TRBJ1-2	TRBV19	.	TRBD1	CASSSIGQGHYGYTF	TGTGCCAGTAGTTCTATCGGACAGGGCCACTATGGCTACACCTTC
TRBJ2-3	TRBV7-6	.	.	CASSLMSGGRLRASTDTQYF	TGTGCCAGCAGCTTAATGAGCGGCGGGCGCCTCCGTGCTAGCACAGATACGCAGTATTTT
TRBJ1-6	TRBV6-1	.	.	CASSVGERSPLHF	TGTGCCAGCAGTGTTGGGGAAAGGTCACCCCTCCACTTT
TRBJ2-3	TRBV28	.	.	CASSLRGRGTDTQYF	TGTGCCAGCAGTTTACGAGGGCGCGGCACAGATACGCAGTATTTT
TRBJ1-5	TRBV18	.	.	CASSPGGNSNQPQHF	TGTGCCAGCTCACCGGGGGGAAATAGCAATCAGCCCCAGCATTTT
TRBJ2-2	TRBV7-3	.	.	CASSPERATGELFF	TGTGCCAGCAGCCCCGAAAGGGCCACCGGGGAGCTGTTTTTT
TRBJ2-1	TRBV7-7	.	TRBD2	CASSVSSGSGNEQFF	TGTGCTAGCAGCGTTTCTAGCGGGAGCGGCAATGAGCAGTTCTTC
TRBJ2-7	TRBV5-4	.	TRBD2	CASSLAGEIRGEQYF	TGTGCCAGCAGCTTAGCGGGAGAAATAAGGGGCGAGCAGTACTTC
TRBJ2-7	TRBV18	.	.	CASSPRGGPEEQYF	TGTGCCAGCTCACCACGGGGGGGCCCGGAAGAGCAGTACTTC
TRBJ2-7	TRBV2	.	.	CASNPGTSYEQYF	TGTGCCAGCAATCCGGGGACCTCCTACGAGCAGTACTTC
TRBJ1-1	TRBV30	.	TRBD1	CAWSGGQKNTEAFF	TGTGCCTGGAGTGGGGGACAGAAAAACACTGAAGCTTTCTTT
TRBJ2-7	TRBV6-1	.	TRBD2	CASSEGPAGGSYEQYF	TGTGCCAGCAGTGAAGGGCCAGCGGGAGGCTCCTACGAGCAGTACTTC
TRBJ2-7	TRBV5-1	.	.	CASSLGDFYEQYF	TGCGCCAGCAGCTTAGGCGATTTCTACGAGCAGTACTTC
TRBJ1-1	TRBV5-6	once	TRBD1	CASSSGQGLPEAFF	TGTGCCAGCAGCTCCGGACAGGGATTGCCTGAAGCTTTCTTT
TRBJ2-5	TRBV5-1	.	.	CASSIESGETQYF	TGCGCCAGCAGCATTGAGAGTGGGGAGACCCAGTACTTC
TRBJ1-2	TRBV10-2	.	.	CASTQLALYGYTF	TGCGCCAGCACCCAGCTGGCTCTCTATGGCTACACCTTC
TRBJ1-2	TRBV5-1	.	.	CASSSEGQNYGYTF	TGCGCCAGCAGCTCCGAAGGACAGAACTATGGCTACACCTTC
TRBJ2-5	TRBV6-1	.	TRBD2	CASTGSGETQYF	TGTGCCAGCACGGGTAGCGGGGAGACCCAGTACTTC
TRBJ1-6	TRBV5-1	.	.	CASSLVPAGNSPLHF	TGCGCCAGCAGCTTGGTGCCCGCGGGGAATTCACCCCTCCACTTT
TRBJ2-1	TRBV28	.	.	CASSTSRHGWPYNEQFF	TGTGCCAGCAGCACCTCCCGACACGGGTGGCCCTACAATGAGCAGTTCTTC
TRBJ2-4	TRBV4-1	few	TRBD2	CASSETSVLNKNIQYF	TGCGCCAGCAGCGAGACTAGCGTTCTTAATAAAAACATTCAGTACTTC
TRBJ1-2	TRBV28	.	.	CASSSRGPYGYTF	TGTGCCAGCAGTTCTCGGGGACCCTATGGCTACACCTTC
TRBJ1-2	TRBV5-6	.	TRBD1	CASSPGTGSYGYTF	TGTGCCAGCAGCCCCGGGACAGGCTCTTATGGCTACACCTTC
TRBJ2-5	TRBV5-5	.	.	CASSLPHGTQYF	TGTGCCAGCAGCTTGCCCCATGGGACCCAGTACTTC
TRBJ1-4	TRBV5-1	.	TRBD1	CASSGTGSANEKLFF	TGCGCCAGCAGCGGGACAGGGTCGGCTAATGAAAAACTGTTTTTT
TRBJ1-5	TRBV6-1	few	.	CASSVVRGSNQPQHF	TGTGCCAGCAGTGTCGTGAGAGGCAGCAATCAGCCCCAGCATTTT
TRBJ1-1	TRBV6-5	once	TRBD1	CASSRTGYTEAFF	TGTGCCAGCAGTCGGACAGGGTACACTGAAGCTTTCTTT
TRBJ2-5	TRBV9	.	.	CASSVGGGAETQYF	TGTGCCAGCAGCGTTGGCGGAGGGGCAGAGACCCAGTACTTC
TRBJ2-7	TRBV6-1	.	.	CASSVHGYEQYF	TGTGCCAGCAGTGTACACGGCTACGAGCAGTACTTC
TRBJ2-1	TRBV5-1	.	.	CASSPLTSDSSEQFF	TGCGCCAGCAGCCCCCTCACCAGCGACAGCAGTGAGCAGTTCTTC